A single sample gave rise to the 16 T cell receptor beta chains below, sequenced in a study of T cell responses to AZD1222 COVID-19 vaccine. Profiled with immunoSEQ multiplex PCR; TCRdb holds only in-frame clones, not every one. The repertoire holds some 180,000 clones, with more than 90% as singletons. Sequenced material: peripheral blood, taken on day 0 of AZD1222 vaccination. These receptors all stem from an adult in good health.

The chain joins TRBV2 to TRBJ1-5, with 7 bases that match TRBD1. The CDR3 covers 15 residues. V was clipped by 6 bases and J by 4 bases; unmatched bases: 9. From germline, CDR1 is SNHLY and CDR2 FYNNEI. CDR3 in DNA: TGTGCCAGCAGGGAGGAACAGGGGCGGAATCAGCCCCAGCATTTT. Protein product: CASREEQGRNQPQHF.

The chain's CDR3 is CASSRSRVAGGEQYF. The CDR3 DNA sequence: TGTGCCAGCAGCCGCTCGAGGGTAGCGGGAGGGGAGCAGTACTTC. The rearrangement uses TRBV11-2 and TRBJ2-7, with 11 nucleotides matching TRBD2. This CDR3 is built from 15 residues. Germline values: CDR1 SGHAT, CDR2 FQNNGV. Germline trimming cut 5 bases from V and 7 bases from J; bases unmatched to any gene: 10. Filled out from reference TRBV11-2 and TRBJ2-7, the complete variable domain reads EAGVAQSPRYKIIEKRQSVAFWCNPISGHATLYWYQQILGQGPKLLIQFQNNGVVDDSQLPKDRFSAERLKGVDSTLKIQPAKLEDSAVYLCASSRSRVAGGEQYFGPGTRLTVT.

CDR3 residues: CASSSTGGWGTEAFF. The CDR3 nucleotides read TGTGCCAGCAGCTCCACAGGGGGCTGGGGCACTGAAGCTTTCTTT. The chain couples TRBV7-9 to TRBJ1-1, with 9 bases fitting TRBD1. In germline, CDR1 is SEHNR, CDR2 FQNEAQ (reference sequence). The CDR3 is 15 amino acids. After removal of 4 bases from V and 4 bases from J, the junction contained 7 bases not matched to a gene.

This chain links TRBV7-8 with TRBJ2-7; 7 bases fit TRBD2. The junction had 7 bases not matched to a gene; V was cut back by 5 bases and J by 3 bases. The CDR3 is made up of 14 amino acids. The germline gives CDR1 SGHVS, CDR2 FQNEAQ. CDR3 DNA: TGTGCCAGCAGCCCCAACGGGGGGTTCTACGAGCAGTACTTC. Translating it yields CASSPNGGFYEQYF.

The table lists this clone with a count of one. The CDR3, as DNA: TGTGCCAGCAGCTCAGCAGGGGCCGGCTACACCTTC. Translation gives CASSSAGAGYTF. The V and J genes are TRBV7-2 and TRBJ1-2; tentative D call: TRBD1 (6 bases). The CDR3 loop spans 12 amino acids. V gave up 4 bases and J gave up 8 bases, with 11 bases separating them. Per the germline V gene, CDR1 is SGHTA and CDR2 is FQGNSA. The full variable domain, its missing parts supplied by reference TRBV7-2 and TRBJ1-2, is GAGVSQSPSNKVTEKGKDVELRCDPISGHTALYWYRQSLGQGLEFLIYFQGNSAPDKSGLPSDRFSAERTGGSVSTLTIQRTQQEDSAVYLCASSSAGAGYTFGSGTRLTVV.

V usage is TRBV10-3 and J usage is TRBJ1-3; D is ambiguous. The CDR3 loop spans 16 amino acids. Trimming shortened V by 2 bases and J by 3 bases, and 14 bases separated the two germline ends. Germline assignment: CDR1 ENHRY and CDR2 SYGVKD. DNA for the CDR3: TGTGCCATCAGTGAGCCTGAAAGGTCCCTTGGAAACACCATATATTTT. Its translation is CAISEPERSLGNTIYF.

This chain joins TRBV7-2 and TRBJ2-7; 9 bases are a match to TRBD2. CDR3 length equals 15 residues. CDR1 and CDR2 (germline): SGHTA, FQGNSA. V shed 4 bases and J 0 bases; nucleotides not matched to a gene: 4. The CDR3 here is CASSSRTSASYEQYF. CDR3 bases: TGTGCCAGCAGCTCCCGGACTAGCGCCTCCTACGAGCAGTACTTC.

The CDR3 coding sequence is TGTGCCAGCAGTGAAACATTATTGACAGGTGGTAATTCACCCCTCCACTTT. Its protein is CASSETLLTGGNSPLHF. V gene TRBV6-1 combines with J gene TRBJ1-6, with D perhaps matching TRBD1 (6 bases). The length of the CDR3 is 17 residues. Trimming cost V 2 bases and J 6 bases, with 17 bases left between them. Germline-derived CDR1 and CDR2 are MNHNS and SASEGT.

The J gene is TRBJ2-7, the V gene TRBV30; D possibly corresponds to TRBD1 (5 bases). The CDR3 is 12 residues long. CDR1 and CDR2 (germline): GTSNPN, SVGIG (reference sequence). The germline V and J ends were trimmed by 0 bases and 8 bases, with 11 bases remaining between them. The CDR3, as DNA: TGTGCCTGGAGTGTACCCCAGGGCAAGCAGTACTTC. Translation: CAWSVPQGKQYF. The entire variable domain, with the rest obtained from reference TRBV30 and TRBJ2-7, is as follows: SQTIHQWPATLVQPVGSPLSLECTVEGTSNPNLYWYRQAAGRGLQLLFYSVGIGQISSEVPQNLSASRPQDRQFILSSKKLLLSDSGFYLCAWSVPQGKQYFGPGTRLTVT.

The chain joins TRBV7-2 to TRBJ2-1; the D is unclear. The V gene's germline CDR1 is SGHTA and CDR2 FQGNSA. Trimming pared 3 bases from V and 4 bases from J, leaving 7 bases between. CDR3 length: 13 amino acids. The DNA for the CDR3 is TGTGCCAGCAGCTTTCAGGAATACAATGAGCAGTTCTTC. Amino acids: CASSFQEYNEQFF.

V gene TRBV30 combines with J gene TRBJ2-5; D perhaps matches TRBD2 (5 bases). The CDR3 consists of 14 residues. Germline V gene data show CDR1 as GTSNPN and CDR2 as SVGIG (reference sequence). Between the trimmed V and J ends, which lost 1 base and 2 bases, there was a span of 11 bases. The CDR3 loop reads CAWSEQRLQETQYF. As DNA, the CDR3 is TGTGCCTGGAGTGAACAGCGGTTGCAAGAGACCCAGTACTTC. The full variable domain, with the rest looked up from reference TRBV30 and TRBJ2-5, is SQTIHQWPATLVQPVGSPLSLECTVEGTSNPNLYWYRQAAGRGLQLLFYSVGIGQISSEVPQNLSASRPQDRQFILSSKKLLLSDSGFYLCAWSEQRLQETQYFGPGTRLLVL.

The V call is TRBV4-1, the J call TRBJ1-6, with D maybe TRBD1 (5 bases). The CDR3 runs to 13 residues. Germline V gene data show CDR1 as MGHRA and CDR2 as YSYEKL. Trimming stripped 3 bases from V and 9 bases from J, with 9 bases between. The CDR3 reads CASSQLRVSPLHF. CDR3 DNA: TGCGCCAGCAGCCAGCTCAGGGTTTCACCCCTCCACTTT.

Written as DNA, the CDR3 is TGTGCCAGTACCAAACCGTCGGCAGGGGTCCGTCGCCTCCACTTT. The encoded protein is CASTKPSAGVRRLHF. The chain has TRBV19 and TRBJ1-6; a possible D gene is TRBD1 (6 bases). The CDR3 runs to 15 residues. From germline, CDR1 is LNHDA and CDR2 SQIVND (reference sequence). V lost 7 bases, J lost 15 bases, and 25 bases lay in between.

The gene calls are TRBV19 and TRBJ1-3, with D hard to call. From germline, CDR1 is LNHDA and CDR2 SQIVND (reference sequence). V lost 5 bases, J lost 9 bases, and 14 bases lay in between. CDR3 length: 13 residues. This CDR3 is CASSPAPESTIYF. The CDR3 region has the DNA TGTGCCAGTAGTCCCGCCCCGGAGTCCACCATATATTTT.

This rearrangement joins TRBV6-5 to TRBJ2-7; 7 bases align to TRBD1. The CDR3 runs 13 residues. J was trimmed by 7 bases and V by 7 bases; bases with no gene match: 10. CDR1 is MNHEY and CDR2 is SVGAGI in the germline V gene. The CDR3 region is CASKTGVVDEQYF. The CDR3 region has the DNA TGTGCCAGCAAAACAGGGGTTGTAGATGAGCAGTACTTC.

V and J are TRBV7-2 and TRBJ2-5; 8 bases agree with TRBD1. The CDR3 extends over 15 amino acids. The germline gives CDR1 SGHTA, CDR2 FQGNSA. The J segment lost 4 bases and the V segment lost 5 bases, leaving 9 bases of the junction unmatched. CDR3 DNA: TGTGCCAGCAGCCTCCTCCAGGGGGCAGGAGAGACCCAGTACTTC. This encodes CASSLLQGAGETQYF.